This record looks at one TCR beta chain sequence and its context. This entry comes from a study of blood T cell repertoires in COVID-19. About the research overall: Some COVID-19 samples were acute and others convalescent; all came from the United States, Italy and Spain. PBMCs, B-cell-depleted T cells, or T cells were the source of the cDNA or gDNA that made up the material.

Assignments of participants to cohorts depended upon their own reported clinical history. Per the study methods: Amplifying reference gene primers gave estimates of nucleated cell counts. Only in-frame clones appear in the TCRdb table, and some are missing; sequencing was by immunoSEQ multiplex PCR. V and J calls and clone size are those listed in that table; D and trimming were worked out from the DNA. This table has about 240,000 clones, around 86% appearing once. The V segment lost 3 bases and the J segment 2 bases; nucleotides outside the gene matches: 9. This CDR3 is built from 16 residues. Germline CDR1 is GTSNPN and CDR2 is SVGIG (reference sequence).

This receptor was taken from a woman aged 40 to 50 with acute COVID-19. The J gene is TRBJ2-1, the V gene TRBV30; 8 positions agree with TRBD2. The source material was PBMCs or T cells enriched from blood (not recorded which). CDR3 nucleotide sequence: TGTGCCTGGAGCCGGAGCGGGAGCTATACCTACAATGAGCAGTTCTTC. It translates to CAWSRSGSYTYNEQFF. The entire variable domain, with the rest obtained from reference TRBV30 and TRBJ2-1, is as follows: SQTIHQWPATLVQPVGSPLSLECTVEGTSNPNLYWYRQAAGRGLQLLFYSVGIGQISSEVPQNLSASRPQDRQFILSSKKLLLSDSGFYLCAWSRSGSYTYNEQFFGPGTRLTVL.